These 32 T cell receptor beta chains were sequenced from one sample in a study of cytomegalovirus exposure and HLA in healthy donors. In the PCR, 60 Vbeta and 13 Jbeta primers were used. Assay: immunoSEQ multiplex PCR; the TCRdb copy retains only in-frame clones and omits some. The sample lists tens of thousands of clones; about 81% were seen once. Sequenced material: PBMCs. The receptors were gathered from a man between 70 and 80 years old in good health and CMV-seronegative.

CDR3 sequence (DNA): TGCGCCAGCAGCCAAGTAAATCCAGGACAGTACGAGCAGTACTTC. This codes for CASSQVNPGQYEQYF. V and J are TRBV4-1 and TRBJ2-7; TRBD1 might be the D (6 bases). Germline loops: CDR1 MGHRA, CDR2 YSYEKL. CDR3 length: 15 residues. V was clipped by 1 base and J by 4 bases, with 14 bases between them.

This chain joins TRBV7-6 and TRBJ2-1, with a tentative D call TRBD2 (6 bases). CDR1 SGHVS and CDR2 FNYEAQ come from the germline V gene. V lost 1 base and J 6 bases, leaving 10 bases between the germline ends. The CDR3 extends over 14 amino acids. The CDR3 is CASSLEGGVNEQFF. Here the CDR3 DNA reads TGTGCCAGCAGCTTAGAGGGAGGAGTCAATGAGCAGTTCTTC.

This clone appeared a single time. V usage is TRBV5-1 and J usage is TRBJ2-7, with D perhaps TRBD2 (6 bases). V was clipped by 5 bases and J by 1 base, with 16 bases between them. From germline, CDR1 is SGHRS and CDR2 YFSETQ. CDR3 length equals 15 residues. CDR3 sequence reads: CASSPGGQVSYEQYF. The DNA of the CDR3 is TGCGCCAGCAGTCCCGGGGGTCAGGTTTCCTACGAGCAGTACTTC.

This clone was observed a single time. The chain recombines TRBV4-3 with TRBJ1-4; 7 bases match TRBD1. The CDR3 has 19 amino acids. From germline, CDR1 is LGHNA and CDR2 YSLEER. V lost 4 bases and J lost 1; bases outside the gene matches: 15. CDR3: CASSPKILAGGKTNEKLFF. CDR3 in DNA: TGCGCCAGCAGCCCCAAGATCCTGGCAGGGGGTAAAACTAATGAAAAACTGTTTTTT.

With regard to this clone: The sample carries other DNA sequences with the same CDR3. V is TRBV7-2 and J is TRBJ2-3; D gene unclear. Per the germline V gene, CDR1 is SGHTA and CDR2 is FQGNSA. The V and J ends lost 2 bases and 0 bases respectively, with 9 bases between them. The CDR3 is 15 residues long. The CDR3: CASSLNSPSTDTQYF. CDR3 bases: TGTGCCAGCAGCTTAAACTCCCCAAGCACAGATACGCAGTATTTT.

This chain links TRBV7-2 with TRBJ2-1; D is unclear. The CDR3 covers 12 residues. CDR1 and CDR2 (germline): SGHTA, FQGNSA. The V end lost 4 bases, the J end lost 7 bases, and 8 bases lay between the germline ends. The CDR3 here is CASSSNRNEQFF. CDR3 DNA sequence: TGTGCCAGCAGCTCCAACAGAAATGAGCAGTTCTTC.

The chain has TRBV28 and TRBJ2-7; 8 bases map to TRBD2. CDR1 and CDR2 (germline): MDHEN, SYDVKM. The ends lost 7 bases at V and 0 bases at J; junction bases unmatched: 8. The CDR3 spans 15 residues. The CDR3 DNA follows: TGTGCCAGCACCGGGGGGGCGATTAGCTCCTACGAGCAGTACTTC. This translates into CASTGGAISSYEQYF.

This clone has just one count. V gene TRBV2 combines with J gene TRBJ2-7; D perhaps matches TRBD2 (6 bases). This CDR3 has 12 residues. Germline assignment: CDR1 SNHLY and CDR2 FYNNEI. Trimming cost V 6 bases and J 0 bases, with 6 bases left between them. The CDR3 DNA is TGTGCCAGCAGGGGGGGCTCCTACGAGCAGTACTTC. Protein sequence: CASRGGSYEQYF.

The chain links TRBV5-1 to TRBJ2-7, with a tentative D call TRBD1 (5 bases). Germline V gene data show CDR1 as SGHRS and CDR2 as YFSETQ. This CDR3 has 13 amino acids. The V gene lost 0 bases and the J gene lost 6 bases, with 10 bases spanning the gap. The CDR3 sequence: CASSLGREREQYF. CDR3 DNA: TGCGCCAGCAGCTTGGGCAGGGAACGCGAGCAGTACTTC.

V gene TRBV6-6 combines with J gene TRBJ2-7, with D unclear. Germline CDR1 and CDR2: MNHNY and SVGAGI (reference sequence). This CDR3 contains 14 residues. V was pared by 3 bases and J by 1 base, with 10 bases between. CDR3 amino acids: CASSYQSVSYEQYF. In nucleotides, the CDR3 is TGTGCCAGCAGTTATCAATCGGTATCCTACGAGCAGTACTTC.

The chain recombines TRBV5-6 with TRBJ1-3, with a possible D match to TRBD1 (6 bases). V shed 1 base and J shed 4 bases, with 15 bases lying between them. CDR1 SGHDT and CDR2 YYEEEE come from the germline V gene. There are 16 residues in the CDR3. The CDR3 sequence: CASSLNTGKFGNTIYF. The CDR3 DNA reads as TGTGCCAGCAGCTTGAATACAGGGAAGTTCGGAAACACCATATATTTT.

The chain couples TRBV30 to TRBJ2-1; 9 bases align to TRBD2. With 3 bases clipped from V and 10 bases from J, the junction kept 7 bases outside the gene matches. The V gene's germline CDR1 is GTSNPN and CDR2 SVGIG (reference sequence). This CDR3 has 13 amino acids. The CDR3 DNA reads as TGTGCCTGGAGATCGGCGGGAGGGCGGGAGCAGTTCTTC. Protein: CAWRSAGGREQFF.

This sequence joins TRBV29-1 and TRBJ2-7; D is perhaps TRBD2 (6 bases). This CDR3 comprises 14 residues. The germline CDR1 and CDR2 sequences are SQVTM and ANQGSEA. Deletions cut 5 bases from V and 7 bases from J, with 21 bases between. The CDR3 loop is CSVRGLSPTGEQYF. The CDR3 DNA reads TGCAGCGTTAGGGGACTTTCGCCGACGGGGGAGCAGTACTTC.

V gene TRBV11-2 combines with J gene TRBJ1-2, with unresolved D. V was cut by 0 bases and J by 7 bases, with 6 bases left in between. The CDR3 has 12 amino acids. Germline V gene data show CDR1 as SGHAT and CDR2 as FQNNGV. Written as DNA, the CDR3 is TGTGCCAGCAGCTTAGAAGTGGCTGGCTACACCTTC. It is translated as CASSLEVAGYTF.

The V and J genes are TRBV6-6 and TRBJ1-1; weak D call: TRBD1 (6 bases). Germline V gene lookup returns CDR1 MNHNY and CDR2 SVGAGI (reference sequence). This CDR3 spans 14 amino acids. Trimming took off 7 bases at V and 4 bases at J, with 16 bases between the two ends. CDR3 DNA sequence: TGTGCCAGCAACCACAGGGTCCCCAGCACTGAAGCTTTCTTT. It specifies CASNHRVPSTEAFF.

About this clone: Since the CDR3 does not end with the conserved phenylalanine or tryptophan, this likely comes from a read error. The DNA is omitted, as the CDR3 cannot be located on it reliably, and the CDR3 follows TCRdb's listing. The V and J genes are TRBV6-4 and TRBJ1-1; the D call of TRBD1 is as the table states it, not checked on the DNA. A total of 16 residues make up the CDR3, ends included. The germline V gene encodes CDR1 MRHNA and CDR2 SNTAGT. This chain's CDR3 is CASSEGGQLDRKFGWT.

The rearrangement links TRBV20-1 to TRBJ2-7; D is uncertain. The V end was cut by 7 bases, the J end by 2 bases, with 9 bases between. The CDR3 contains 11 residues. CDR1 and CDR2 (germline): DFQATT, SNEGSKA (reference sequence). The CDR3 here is CSGSDTYEQYF. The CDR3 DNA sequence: TGCAGTGGGAGCGATACCTACGAGCAGTACTTC.

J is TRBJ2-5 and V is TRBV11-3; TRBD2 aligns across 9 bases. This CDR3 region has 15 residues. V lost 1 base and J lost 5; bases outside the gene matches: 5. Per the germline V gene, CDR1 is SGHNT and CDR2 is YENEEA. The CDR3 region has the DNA TGTGCCAGCAGCTTAGTGGCGGGAGGGCCGGAGACCCAGTACTTC. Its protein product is CASSLVAGGPETQYF.

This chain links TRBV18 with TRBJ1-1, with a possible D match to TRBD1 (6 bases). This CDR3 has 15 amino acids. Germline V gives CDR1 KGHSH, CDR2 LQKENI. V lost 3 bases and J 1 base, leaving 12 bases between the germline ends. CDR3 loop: CASSPGMDRNTEAFF. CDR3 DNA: TGTGCCAGCTCACCGGGAATGGACAGGAACACTGAAGCTTTCTTT. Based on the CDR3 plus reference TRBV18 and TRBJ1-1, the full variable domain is NAGVMQNPRHLVRRRGQEARLRCSPMKGHSHVYWYRQLPEEGLKFMVYLQKENIIDESGMPKERFSAEFPKEGPSILRIQQVVRGDSAAYFCASSPGMDRNTEAFFGQGTRLTVV.

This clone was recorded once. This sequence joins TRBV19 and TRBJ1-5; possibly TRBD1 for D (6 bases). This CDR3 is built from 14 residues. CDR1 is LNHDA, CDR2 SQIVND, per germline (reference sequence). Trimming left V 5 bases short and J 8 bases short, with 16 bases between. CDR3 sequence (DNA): TGTGCCAGTAGTTCGTTTTCAGGGGCAGAGCCCCAGCATTTT. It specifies CASSSFSGAEPQHF.

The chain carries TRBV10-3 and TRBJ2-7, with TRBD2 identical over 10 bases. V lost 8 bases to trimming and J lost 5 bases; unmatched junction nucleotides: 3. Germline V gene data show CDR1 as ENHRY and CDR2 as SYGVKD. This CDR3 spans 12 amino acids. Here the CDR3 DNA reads TGTGCCATCGGACTAGCGGTAAACGAGCAGTACTTC. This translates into CAIGLAVNEQYF.

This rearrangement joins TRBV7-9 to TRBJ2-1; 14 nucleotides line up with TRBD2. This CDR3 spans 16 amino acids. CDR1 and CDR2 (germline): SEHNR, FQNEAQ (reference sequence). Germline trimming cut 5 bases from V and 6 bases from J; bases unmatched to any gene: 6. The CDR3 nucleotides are TGTGCCAGCAGCCGCCAGACTAGCGGGGGGGTCAATGAGCAGTTCTTC. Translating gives CASSRQTSGGVNEQFF.

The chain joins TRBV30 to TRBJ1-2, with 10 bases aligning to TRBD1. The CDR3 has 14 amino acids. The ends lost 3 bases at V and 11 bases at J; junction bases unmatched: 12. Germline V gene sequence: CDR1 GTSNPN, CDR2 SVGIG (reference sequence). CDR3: CAWRTPVGTGEYTF. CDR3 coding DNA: TGTGCCTGGAGAACCCCCGTCGGGACAGGGGAATACACCTTC.

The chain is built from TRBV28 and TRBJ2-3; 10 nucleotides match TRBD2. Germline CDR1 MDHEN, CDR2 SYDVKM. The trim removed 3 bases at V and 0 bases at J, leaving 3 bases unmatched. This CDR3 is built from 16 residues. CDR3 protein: CASSFGLAASTDTQYF. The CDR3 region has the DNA TGTGCCAGCAGTTTCGGACTAGCGGCTAGCACAGATACGCAGTATTTT.

The CDR3 DNA is TGTGCCAGCTCACTTGACCGAGGCCCTACCTACGAGCAGTACTTC. Residues: CASSLDRGPTYEQYF. This sequence joins TRBV18 and TRBJ2-5; D call uncertain. The J call may be in error: the DNA end matches TRBJ2-7 better. The CDR3 covers 15 residues. Looked up from germline, CDR1 is KGHSH and CDR2 is LQKENI.

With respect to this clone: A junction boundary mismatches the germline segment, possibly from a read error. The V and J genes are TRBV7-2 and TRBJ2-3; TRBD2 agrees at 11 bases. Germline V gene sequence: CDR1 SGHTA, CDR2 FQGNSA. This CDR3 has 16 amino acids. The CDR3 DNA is TGTGCCAGCAGTTTAGCGGGAGGGCATATGCCGGATACGCAGTATTTT. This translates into CASSLAGGHMPDTQYF.

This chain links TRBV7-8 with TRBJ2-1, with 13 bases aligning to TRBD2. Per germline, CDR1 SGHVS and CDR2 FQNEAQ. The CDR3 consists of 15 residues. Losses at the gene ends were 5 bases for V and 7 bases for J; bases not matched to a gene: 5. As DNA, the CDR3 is TGTGCCAGCAGCCCACTAGCGGGAGGGCGAAATGAGCAGTTCTTC. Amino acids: CASSPLAGGRNEQFF.

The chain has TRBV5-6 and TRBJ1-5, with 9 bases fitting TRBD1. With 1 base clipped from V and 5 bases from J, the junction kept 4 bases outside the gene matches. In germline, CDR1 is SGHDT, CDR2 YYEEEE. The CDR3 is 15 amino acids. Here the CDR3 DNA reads TGTGCCAGCAGCTTGTACAGGGGGCACCATCAGCCCCAGCATTTT. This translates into CASSLYRGHHQPQHF. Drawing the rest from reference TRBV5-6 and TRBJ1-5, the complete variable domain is DAGVTQSPTHLIKTRGQQVTLRCSPKSGHDTVSWYQQALGQGPQFIFQYYEEEERQRGNFPDRFSGHQFPNYSSELNVNALLLGDSALYLCASSLYRGHHQPQHFGDGTRLSIL.

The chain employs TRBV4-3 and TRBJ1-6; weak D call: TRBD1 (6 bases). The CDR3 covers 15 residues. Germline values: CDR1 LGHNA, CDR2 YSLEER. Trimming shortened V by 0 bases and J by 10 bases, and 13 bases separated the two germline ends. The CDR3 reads CASSQESGARSPLHF. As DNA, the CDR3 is TGCGCCAGCAGCCAAGAATCAGGGGCCAGATCACCCCTCCACTTT.

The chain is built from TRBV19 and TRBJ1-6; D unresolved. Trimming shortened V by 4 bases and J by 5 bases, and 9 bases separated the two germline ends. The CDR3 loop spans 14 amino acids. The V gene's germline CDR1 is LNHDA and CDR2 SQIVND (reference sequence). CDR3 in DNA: TGTGCCAGTAGTACCACACCAAATAATTCACCCCTCCACTTT. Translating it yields CASSTTPNNSPLHF.

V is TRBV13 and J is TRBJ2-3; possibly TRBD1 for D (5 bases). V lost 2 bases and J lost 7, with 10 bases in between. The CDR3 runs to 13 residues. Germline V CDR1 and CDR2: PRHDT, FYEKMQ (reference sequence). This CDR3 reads CASSLRTPNTQYF. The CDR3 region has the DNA TGTGCCAGCAGCTTAAGGACACCGAATACGCAGTATTTT.

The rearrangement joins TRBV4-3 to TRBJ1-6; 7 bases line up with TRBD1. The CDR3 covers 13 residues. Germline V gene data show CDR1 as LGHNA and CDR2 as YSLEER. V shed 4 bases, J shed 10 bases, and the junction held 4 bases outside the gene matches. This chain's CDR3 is CASSRQGESPLHF. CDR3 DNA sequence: TGCGCCAGCAGCCGACAGGGAGAGTCACCCCTCCACTTT.